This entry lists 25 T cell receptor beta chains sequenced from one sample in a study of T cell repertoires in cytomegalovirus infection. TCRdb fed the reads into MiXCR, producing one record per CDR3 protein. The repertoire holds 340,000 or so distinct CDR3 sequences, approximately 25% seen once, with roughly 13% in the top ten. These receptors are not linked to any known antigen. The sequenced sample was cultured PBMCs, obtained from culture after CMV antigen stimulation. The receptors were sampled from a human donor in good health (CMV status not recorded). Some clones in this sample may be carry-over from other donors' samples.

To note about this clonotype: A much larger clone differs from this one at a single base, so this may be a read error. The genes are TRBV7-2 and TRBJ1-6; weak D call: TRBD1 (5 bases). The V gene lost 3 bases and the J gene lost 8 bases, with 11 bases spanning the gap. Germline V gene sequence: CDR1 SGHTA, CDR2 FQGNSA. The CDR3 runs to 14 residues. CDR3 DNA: TGTGCCAGCAGCTTCAAGGGGCCGGATTCACCCCTCCACTTT. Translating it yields CASSFKGPDSPLHF.

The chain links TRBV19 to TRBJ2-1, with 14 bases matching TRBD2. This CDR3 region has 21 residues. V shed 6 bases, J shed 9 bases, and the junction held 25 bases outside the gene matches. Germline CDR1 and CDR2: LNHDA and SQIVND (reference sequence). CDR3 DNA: TGTGCCAGTAGCCCAATCCGGGACAACGAACCGGGACTAGCGGGAGTCGCTGAGCAGTTCTTC. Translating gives CASSPIRDNEPGLAGVAEQFF.

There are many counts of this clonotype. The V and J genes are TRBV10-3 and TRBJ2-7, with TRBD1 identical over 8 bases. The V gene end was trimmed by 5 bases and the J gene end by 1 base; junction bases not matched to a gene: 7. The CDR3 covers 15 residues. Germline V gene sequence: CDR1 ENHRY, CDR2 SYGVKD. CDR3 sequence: CAISSGQGSSYEQYV. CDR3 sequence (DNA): TGTGCCATCAGTAGCGGACAGGGTTCGTCCTACGAGCAGTACGTC.

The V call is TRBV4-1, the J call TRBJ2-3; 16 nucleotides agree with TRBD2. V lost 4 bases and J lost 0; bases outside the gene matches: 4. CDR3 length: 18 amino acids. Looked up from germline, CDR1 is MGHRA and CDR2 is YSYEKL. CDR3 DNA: TGCGCCAGCAGCCCGGGACTAGCGGGAGGGCCTAGCACAGATACGCAGTATTTT. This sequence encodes CASSPGLAGGPSTDTQYF.

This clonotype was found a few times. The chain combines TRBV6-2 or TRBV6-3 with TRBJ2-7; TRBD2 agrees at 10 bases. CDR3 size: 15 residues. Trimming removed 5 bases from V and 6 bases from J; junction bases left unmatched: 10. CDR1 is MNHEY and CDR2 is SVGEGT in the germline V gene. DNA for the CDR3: TGTGCCAGCAGTACTCTAGCGGGAGCCTTCCTCGAGCAGTACGTC. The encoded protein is CASSTLAGAFLEQYV.

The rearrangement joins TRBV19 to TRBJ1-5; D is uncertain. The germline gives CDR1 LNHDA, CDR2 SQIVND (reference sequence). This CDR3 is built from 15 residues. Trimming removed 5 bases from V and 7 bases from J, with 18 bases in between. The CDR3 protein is CASSPDTLSWQPQHF. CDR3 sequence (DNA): TGTGCCAGTAGTCCCGACACCCTAAGCTGGCAGCCCCAGCATTTT. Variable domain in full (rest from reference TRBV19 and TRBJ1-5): DGGITQSPKYLFRKEGQNVTLSCEQNLNHDAMYWYRQDPGQGLRLIYYSQIVNDFQKGDIAEGYSVSREKKESFPLTVTSAQKNPTAFYLCASSPDTLSWQPQHFGDGTRLSIL.

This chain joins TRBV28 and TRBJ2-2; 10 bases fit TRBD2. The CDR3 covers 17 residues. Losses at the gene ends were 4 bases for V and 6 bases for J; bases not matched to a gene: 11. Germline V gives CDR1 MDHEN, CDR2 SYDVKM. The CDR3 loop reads CASSYTGASGSAGELFF. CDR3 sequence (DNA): TGTGCCAGCAGTTACACGGGAGCTAGCGGGAGCGCCGGGGAGCTGTTTTTT.

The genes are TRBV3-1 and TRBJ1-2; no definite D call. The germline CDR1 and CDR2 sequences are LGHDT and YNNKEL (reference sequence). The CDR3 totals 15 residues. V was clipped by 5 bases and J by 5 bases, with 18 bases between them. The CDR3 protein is CASSSTGRNKYGYTF. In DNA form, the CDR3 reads TGTGCCAGCAGCTCCACTGGACGGAACAAATATGGCTACACCTTC.

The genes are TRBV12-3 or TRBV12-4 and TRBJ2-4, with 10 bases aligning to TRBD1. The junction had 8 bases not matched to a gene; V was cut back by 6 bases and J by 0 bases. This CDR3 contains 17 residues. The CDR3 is CASSRTGGSLAKNIQYF. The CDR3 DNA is TGTGCCAGCAGCCGGACAGGGGGAAGCCTAGCCAAAAACATTCAGTACTTC.

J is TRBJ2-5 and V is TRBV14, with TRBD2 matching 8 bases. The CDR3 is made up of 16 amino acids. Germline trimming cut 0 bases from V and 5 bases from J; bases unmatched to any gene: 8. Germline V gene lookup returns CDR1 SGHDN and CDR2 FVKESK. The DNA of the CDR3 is TGTGCCAGCAGCCAAGAGCGTCGGGAGGGCGGGGAGACCCAGTACTTC. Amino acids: CASSQERREGGETQYF.

CDR3: CASSPSETGTQYF. The DNA of the CDR3 is TGTGCCAGCAGCCCCTCTGAAACCGGTACGCAGTATTTT. The rearrangement uses TRBV11-2 and TRBJ2-3; D call uncertain. V was trimmed by 5 bases and J by 8 bases, leaving 14 bases between them. This CDR3 region has 13 residues. Germline CDR1 SGHAT, CDR2 FQNNGV.

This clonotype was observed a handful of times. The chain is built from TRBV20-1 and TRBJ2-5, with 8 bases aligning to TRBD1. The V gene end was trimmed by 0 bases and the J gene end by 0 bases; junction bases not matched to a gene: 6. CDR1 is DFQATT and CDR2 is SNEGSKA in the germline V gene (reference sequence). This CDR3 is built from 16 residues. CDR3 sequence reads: CSARDGGTGNQETQYF. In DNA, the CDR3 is TGCAGTGCTAGAGATGGGGGGACAGGTAACCAAGAGACCCAGTACTTC.

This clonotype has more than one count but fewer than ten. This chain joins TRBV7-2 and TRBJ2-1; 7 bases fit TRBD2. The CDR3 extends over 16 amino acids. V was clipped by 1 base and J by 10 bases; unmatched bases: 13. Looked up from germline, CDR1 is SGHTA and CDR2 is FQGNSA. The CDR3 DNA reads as TGTGCCAGCAGCTTAGAGAGGTTAGCGGGTAGATACGAGCAGTTCTTC. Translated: CASSLERLAGRYEQFF.

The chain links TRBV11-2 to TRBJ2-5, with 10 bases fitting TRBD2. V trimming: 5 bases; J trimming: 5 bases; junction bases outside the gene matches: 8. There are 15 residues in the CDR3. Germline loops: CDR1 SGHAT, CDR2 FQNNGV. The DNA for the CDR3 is TGTGCCAGCAGCCCCATGGCAGCGGGAGGGGAGACCCAGTACTTC. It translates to CASSPMAAGGETQYF.

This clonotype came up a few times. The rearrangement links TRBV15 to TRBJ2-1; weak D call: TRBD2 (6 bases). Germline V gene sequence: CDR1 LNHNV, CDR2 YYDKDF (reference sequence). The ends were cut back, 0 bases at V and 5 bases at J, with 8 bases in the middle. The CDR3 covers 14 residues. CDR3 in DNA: TGTGCCACCAGCAGAGACCCGGGGGACAATGAGCAGTTCTTC. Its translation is CATSRDPGDNEQFF.

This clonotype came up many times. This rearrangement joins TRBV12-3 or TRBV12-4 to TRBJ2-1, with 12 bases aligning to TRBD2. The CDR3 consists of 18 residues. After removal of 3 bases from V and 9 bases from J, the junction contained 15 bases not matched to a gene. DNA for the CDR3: TGTGCCAGCAGTTTCGACCTAGCGGGAGGGCGAAGGGGGGGTGAGCAGTTCTTC. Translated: CASSFDLAGGRRGGEQFF.

Here the CDR3 DNA reads TGTGCCAGCAGCCCCTCGGCAGCCAAAAACATTCAGTACTTC. Its translation is CASSPSAAKNIQYF. J is TRBJ2-4 and V is TRBV7-2, with no clear D. The CDR3 loop spans 14 amino acids. Between the trimmed V and J ends, which lost 5 bases and 0 bases, there was a span of 8 bases. Germline V CDR1 and CDR2: SGHTA, FQGNSA.

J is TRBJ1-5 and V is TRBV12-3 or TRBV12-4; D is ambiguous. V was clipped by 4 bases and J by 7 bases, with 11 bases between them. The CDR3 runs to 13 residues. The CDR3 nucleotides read TGTGCCAGCAGTTCAAACCCGGGACAGCCCCAGCATTTT. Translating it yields CASSSNPGQPQHF.

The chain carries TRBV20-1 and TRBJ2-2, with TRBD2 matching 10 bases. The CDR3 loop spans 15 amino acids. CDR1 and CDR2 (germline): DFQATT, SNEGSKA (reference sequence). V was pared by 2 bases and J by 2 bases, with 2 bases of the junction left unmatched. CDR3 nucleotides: TGCAGTGCTAGACTAGCGGGGGCCAACACCGGGGAGCTGTTTTTT. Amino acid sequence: CSARLAGANTGELFF.

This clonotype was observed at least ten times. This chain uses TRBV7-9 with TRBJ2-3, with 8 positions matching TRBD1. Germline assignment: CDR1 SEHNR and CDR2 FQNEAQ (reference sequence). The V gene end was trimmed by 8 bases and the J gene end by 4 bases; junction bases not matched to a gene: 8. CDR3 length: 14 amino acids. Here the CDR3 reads CASPVQGAPDTQYF. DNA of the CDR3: TGTGCCAGCCCGGTTCAGGGGGCCCCAGATACGCAGTATTTT. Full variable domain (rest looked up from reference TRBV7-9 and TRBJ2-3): DTGVSQNPRHKITKRGQNVTFRCDPISEHNRLYWYRQTLGQGPEFLTYFQNEAQLEKSRLLSDRFSAERPKGSFSTLEIQRTEQGDSAMYLCASPVQGAPDTQYFGPGTRLTVL.

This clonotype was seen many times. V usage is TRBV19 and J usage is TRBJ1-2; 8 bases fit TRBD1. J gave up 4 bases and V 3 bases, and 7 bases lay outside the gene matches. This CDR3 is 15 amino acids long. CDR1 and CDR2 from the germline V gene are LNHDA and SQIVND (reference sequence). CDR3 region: CASSIASGQGYGYTF. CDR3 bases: TGTGCCAGTAGTATCGCTTCCGGACAGGGCTATGGCTACACCTTC.

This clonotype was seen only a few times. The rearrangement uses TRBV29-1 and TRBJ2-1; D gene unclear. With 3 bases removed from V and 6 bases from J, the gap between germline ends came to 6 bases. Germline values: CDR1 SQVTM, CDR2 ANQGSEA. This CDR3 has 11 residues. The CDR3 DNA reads TGCAGCGTTGATTCTATCAATGAGCAGTTCTTC. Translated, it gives CSVDSINEQFF.

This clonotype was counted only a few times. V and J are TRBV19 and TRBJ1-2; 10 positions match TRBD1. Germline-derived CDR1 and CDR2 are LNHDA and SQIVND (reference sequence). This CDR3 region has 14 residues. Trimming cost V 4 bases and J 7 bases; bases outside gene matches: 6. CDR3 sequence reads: CASSTGTGDRGYTF. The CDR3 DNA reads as TGTGCCAGTAGTACTGGGACAGGGGATCGTGGCTACACCTTC.

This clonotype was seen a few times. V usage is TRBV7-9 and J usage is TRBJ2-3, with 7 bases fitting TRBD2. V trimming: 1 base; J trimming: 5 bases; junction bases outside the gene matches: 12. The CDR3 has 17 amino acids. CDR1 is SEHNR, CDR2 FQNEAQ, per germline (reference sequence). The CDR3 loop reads CASSLDPSGGLRDTQYF. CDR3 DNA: TGTGCCAGCAGCTTAGATCCTAGCGGAGGGCTGAGAGATACGCAGTATTTT.

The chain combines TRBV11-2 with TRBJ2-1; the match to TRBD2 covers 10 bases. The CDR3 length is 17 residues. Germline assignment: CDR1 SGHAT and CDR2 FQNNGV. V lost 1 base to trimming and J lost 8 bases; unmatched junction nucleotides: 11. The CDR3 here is CASSLGSGRASNHEQFF. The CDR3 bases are TGTGCCAGCAGCTTAGGCAGCGGGAGGGCCTCGAATCATGAGCAGTTCTTC.